These T cell receptor beta chains were read from a single sample in a study of human T cells and chemical hapten exposure. TCRdb itself ran the RACE reads through MiXCR, one entry per CDR3 protein. The sample carries 190,000 or so distinct CDR3 sequences, roughly 30% recorded once. The sequencing used whole blood, collected in connection with sensitization to the hapten diphenylcyclopropenone (DPC). All receptors derive from a woman in her 30s with alopecia areata. Some clones in this sample may be carry-over from other donors' samples. Both conserved end residues are part of each CDR3. The D gene is left open where the match is weak. Only some rows state a clone size, as once, few, many or a class for expanded clones.

J gene	V gene	D gene	clone size	CDR3 DNA	CDR3 protein
TRBJ2-7	TRBV28	TRBD2	-	TGTGCCACCTTCGGGACTAGCGGGATCTACGAGCAGTACTTC	CATFGTSGIYEQYF
TRBJ2-7	TRBV5-1	-	-	TGCGCCAGCAGCTGGAACCCGGACGGGAGCTACGAGCAGTACTTC	CASSWNPDGSYEQYF
TRBJ2-2	TRBV7-3	-	many	TGTGCCAGCAGCTTAACTAGCAGGCACACCGGGGAGCTGTTTTTT	CASSLTSRHTGELFF
TRBJ2-4	TRBV18	-	few	TGTGCCAGCTCACCAATAGACCCCCGAGAGAAAAACATTCAGTACTTC	CASSPIDPREKNIQYF
TRBJ2-1	TRBV6-2/TRBV6-3	-	many	TGTGCCAGCCTTCGAAGGAACAATGAGCAGTTCTTC	CASLRRNNEQFF
TRBJ2-3	TRBV11-2	TRBD2	-	TGTGCCAGCAGCTCTACCCCGGCGGGAGGTTGGGGAGATACGCAGTATTTT	CASSSTPAGGWGDTQYF
TRBJ2-2	TRBV4-2	-	-	TGTGCCAGCAGCCAAGGTAGAGACAGTTCGGTCACCGGGGAGCTGTTTTTT	CASSQGRDSSVTGELFF
TRBJ1-4	TRBV28	-	few	TGTGCCGGACGGGACGGGCCCTACGAAAAACTGTTTTTT	CAGRDGPYEKLFF
TRBJ2-3	TRBV21-1	-	-	TGTGCCAGCAGCGCCACGGGACACCTCACAGATACGCAGTATTTT	CASSATGHLTDTQYF
TRBJ1-4	TRBV7-7	-	-	TGTGCCAGCAGCTTAGTAGGAACAGGACCCCGTAATGAAAAACTGTTTTTT	CASSLVGTGPRNEKLFF
TRBJ2-1	TRBV29-1	TRBD2	-	TGCAGCGTTGAAATATTGCGGGAGGGGTGGGGGAATGAGCAGTTCTTC	CSVEILREGWGNEQFF
TRBJ1-1	TRBV5-1	-	-	TGCGCCAGCAGCTTGGCTCGGGGGGCCTGGGGGACTGAAGCTTTCTTT	CASSLARGAWGTEAFF
TRBJ2-7	TRBV29-1	TRBD1	-	TGCAGCGTTGAGACAGGGGGGCACTACGAGCAGTACTTC	CSVETGGHYEQYF
TRBJ1-4	TRBV6-1	-	few	TGTGCCAGCGACAGGACAACTAATGAAAAACTGTTTTTT	CASDRTTNEKLFF
TRBJ2-5	TRBV21-1	-	-	TGTGCCAGCAGCGGCCGGACTAGTTTCGAAGAGACCCAGTACTTC	CASSGRTSFEETQYF
TRBJ1-2	TRBV21-1	-	-	TGTGCCAGCAGCAAAGCGCGTCAGGACTTAGACCTATATGGCTACACCTTC	CASSKARQDLDLYGYTF
TRBJ1-1	TRBV5-1	-	-	TGCGCCAGCAGTGTCGGGGTGAACACTGAAGCTTTCTTT	CASSVGVNTEAFF
TRBJ1-1	TRBV6-6	-	-	TGTGCCAGCAGAACCGGGACATTGAACACTGAAGCTTTCTTT	CASRTGTLNTEAFF
TRBJ2-1	TRBV11-3	-	-	TGTGCCAGCAGCTTAGTCGGGAGCGTAGGGCAGTTCTTC	CASSLVGSVGQFF
TRBJ1-4	TRBV29-1	-	many	TGCAGCGTTGCGACTATTAATGAAAAACTGTTTTTT	CSVATINEKLFF
TRBJ2-7	TRBV29-1	TRBD1	few	TGCAGCGTTGATACGGGACAGAGGTACGAGCAGTACTTC	CSVDTGQRYEQYF
TRBJ2-7	TRBV29-1	TRBD1	-	TGCAGCGGGACTGGACAGGGGGAGCCCTACGAGCAGTACTTC	CSGTGQGEPYEQYF
TRBJ2-1	TRBV20-1	-	-	TGCAGTGCTCAAGGGGGGAGGGTACCCTACAATGAGCAGTTCTTC	CSAQGGRVPYNEQFF
TRBJ2-3	TRBV10-3	TRBD2	-	TGTGCCATCAGTCGGGCTAGCGGAGGGGCAGATACGCAGTATTTT	CAISRASGGADTQYF
TRBJ2-7	TRBV28	TRBD2	few	TGTGCCAGCAGTTTAAGCGGGGGGAAAGGGCACGAGCAGTACTTC	CASSLSGGKGHEQYF
TRBJ2-2	TRBV6-2/TRBV6-3	-	-	TGTGCCAGCAGCATCGGGCAACCCTCCCGGGAGCTGTTTTTT	CASSIGQPSRELFF